This T cell receptor beta chain was sequenced during a study of cytomegalovirus exposure and HLA in healthy donors (dated by TCRdb to 2015 to 2018). Broadly, across the study: An earlier analysis of under 600 of the donors reported more than 250 Gb of sequence data and 117 million unique TCR beta sequences from about 200 million T cells. Roughly 290 gigabases of sequencing data and tens of millions of unique TCR sequences made up an early release that covered several hundred HLA-typed donors. The genetic ancestry cluster associated with self-reported Caucasian donors included around 76% of the roughly 400 genotyped donors. The study aimed to test whether signatures of past pathogen exposure could be identified by cataloging public T cell receptors. The study profiled the T cell repertoires of about 640 subjects by immunosequencing and related them to cytomegalovirus serostatus. A separate validation cohort of some 130 different subjects was used in addition to the roughly 700-subject first cohort. The study combined high-throughput TCR immunosequencing, statistical association of individual TCRs with disease status, and machine learning to predict cytomegalovirus infection status. A later analysis re-analyzed previously published TCR beta repertoires from 660 or so donors and added high-resolution HLA genotyping to study TCR occurrence patterns. The later analysis used no new phenotypic data to find candidate immune exposures, relying instead on TCR beta sequences and their occurrence across donors. In an earlier analysis of 587 of the donors, high-throughput TCR beta sequencing was used to judge whether each TCR beta V gene segment behaved as functional or pseudogenic. Donor age, sex, ethnicity and CMV serostatus were compiled together with the repertoire data. A later genetic analysis took genome-wide SNP genotypes for about 55% of the 666 donors and used that subset as a discovery cohort. Every repertoire in the discovery cohort had been generated on one and the same sequencing platform. Class I and class II HLA loci were covered by the typing at four-digit resolution. Typing coverage varied by locus: roughly 629-640 donors for A, B, C, DRB1 and DQB1; more than 500 for DQA1; over 600 for DPA1; roughly 470 for DPB1. Four or five DR-DQ haplotypes were handled as single units for association and clustering, since linkage in the cohort was strong. Across 398 genotyped donors of the cohort, an average of about 200,000 unique TCR beta nucleotide sequences per donor were sequenced, and approximately 17% of those sequences were non-productive.

Library prep was done by the immunoSEQ multiplex PCR assay. For the multiplex PCR, a mixture combining 60 forward primers for TCR Vbeta segments and 13 reverse primers for TCR Jbeta segments was used. Amplification of the CDR3 region of rearranged TCR beta genes was performed with a multiplex PCR assay on genomic DNA. The Illumina HiSeq System was used to sequence the amplified TCR beta libraries as 87-base-pair reads. The study's processing was this. A later analysis tallied around 80 million unique TCR beta chains across the 610 or so repertoires, and roughly 11 million of those chains were shared by two or more donors. A nearest-neighbor algorithm error-corrected the raw reads and collapsed the reads into unique sequences, merging closely related sequences to remove PCR and sequencing errors. Alignment of CDR3 sequences to IMGT reference sequences was used to assign V, D and J gene segments. Each retained sequence needed at least a six-nucleotide match to both a V gene segment and a J gene segment. Rearrangements were classified as productive when the CDR3 lacked stop codons and remained in frame with V and J, and all other rearrangements were classified as non-productive. CDR3 was defined according to IMGT convention as the region running from the second conserved V-encoded cysteine to the conserved J-encoded phenylalanine. Sequences without an unambiguous match to a single V gene segment were excluded from the earlier analysis of a few hundred of the donors. In an earlier analysis of 587 of the donors, a V segment was called functional when productive rearrangements were above 56.7%, and segregating when the standard deviation between donors exceeded 5%. To diagnose cytomegalovirus status from the catalog of TCR beta chain sequences, a statistical classification framework was built. In a later analysis, V and J genes were assigned by comparing TCR nucleotide sequences against IMGT/GENE-DB human TR gene sequences. A later analysis assigned CDR3 sequences and most-parsimonious VDJ recombination scenarios with the TCRdist pipeline. A later analysis defined each TCR beta chain by its CDR3 amino acid sequence plus V-gene family, and excluded reads lacking a unique V-gene family. A later analysis removed nearly 600 highly shared, low-generation-probability nucleotide sequences to deal with suspected cross-contamination and a sequencing artifact. For each public chain, a later analysis derived a clonal expansion index from normalized ranks of inferred template counts within each repertoire. In a later analysis, generation probabilities were computed using a VDJ recombination model fitted to out-of-frame rearrangements, and the results were checked against IGoR. In a later analysis, TCR-TCR, TCR-HLA and TCR-CMV co-occurrence was scored with hypergeometric tests, and a repertoire-size bias correction was applied to TCR pairs. False discovery rates were estimated in a later analysis by permuting HLA or CMV assignments 20 times. A later analysis grouped co-occurring TCRs with DBSCAN, adding TCRdist sequence similarity when clustering within HLA-allele-positive subsets. Repertoires with fewer than 30,000 or more than 120,000 public chains, plus five repertoires with anomalous nucleotide sharing, were excluded from co-occurrence clustering. TCRdb took over this immuneACCESS table, retaining in-frame rearrangements with V and J assigned. Such tables are incomplete; in checked studies, under half of the missing clones stem from an unresolved V gene, and the remainder is unexplained. For V, J and clone size, that table is used; D and trimming come from the DNA. Here the sample has some 36,000 clones; more than 60% occur a single time. Of the sample, 6.5% falls within the top ten clones.

The research as a whole found: The authors suggested that the approach could potentially be generalized to other disease states and immunological phenotypes. HLA typing was unavailable for some donors at each locus, so association tests used only the typed subset. An earlier analysis of some 590 of the donors showed that most TCR beta V segments appeared in productive rearrangements either about 87% or about 30% of the time, which broadly matched IMGT annotations. V-gene and J-gene trimming of TCR beta chains was associated with a missense DCLRE1C variant in a later genetic analysis, and the association was replicated in an independent cohort. A further reported finding was that TCR beta sequences accurately predicted the HLA-A and HLA-B alleles for most subjects in the first cohort. A later genetic analysis reported fewer N-insertions in productive TCRs among donors in an Asian-associated ancestry cluster than the roughly 640-donor mean. The only immune exposure information available for the cohort was CMV serostatus. A later analysis reported that several top co-occurrence clusters appeared linked to parvovirus B19, influenza, CMV and Epstein-Barr virus. A cluster of highly shared sequence variants was judged likely to represent a technical artifact of the sequencing pipeline. According to a later analysis, most CMV-associated TCR beta chains appeared to be HLA-restricted, and the HLA associations seemed to be driven largely by CMV exposure. When HLA alleles, especially DR and DQ, strongly co-occurred, TCR associations were difficult to assign to individual alleles. The cohort was sequenced for TCR beta chains only, and without alpha or paired-chain data the features that could be detected were limited. Because counts were too low, around 17 rarely observed V segments, including chromosome 9 orphons, were left out of the earlier analysis of 500 to 750 of the donors. Correlated functional status among segregating V segments might reflect linkage disequilibrium, but an unknown experimental factor could not be ruled out. The classifier was reported to diagnose cytomegalovirus status with high specificity and sensitivity in both the original and validation cohorts. In a later analysis, the rate of TCR association differed among HLA loci, with DRB1 alleles having the most associated TCRs and HLA-C alleles having the fewest. In vitro tests confirmed that a few of the cytomegalovirus-associated TCR beta chains recognize cytomegalovirus antigens. In a later analysis, HLA-associated TCR beta chains were found to be more clonally expanded and to have lower generation probabilities than equally common non-associated chains. Roughly uniform sequencing depth across donors was assumed in presence/absence analyses, although this assumption may not hold. A later analysis associated some 17,000 TCR beta sequences with specific HLA alleles at a false discovery rate of 0.05. The study listed 164 TCR beta chains as associated with cytomegalovirus. Across donors, most TCR sequences were observed very rarely, whereas some public TCRs were present in many individuals. Some IMGT-functional V segments, including TRBV6-2 and TRBV6-3, could not be told apart with the 87-base-pair reads, so those segments were excluded.

Turning to this clone: Its antigen target is currently unknown. It has no much larger one-base neighbor in the sample; base qualities were not kept.

The CDR3 measures 14 amino acids from cysteine to phenylalanine. Only CDR3 DNA is held: 42 bases, read in frame from base 1. Sequences ENHRY (CDR1) and SYGVKD (CDR2) are obtained from the germline V gene. V sheds 4 bases and J sheds 8 bases, leaving 15 bases between their ends. The cohort comprised fewer than 700 healthy bone marrow donors. At the time of sampling, every cohort member was nominally healthy, though immune exposures that went unrecorded were likely present. The donor was CMV seronegative and belonged to the group of 350 to 400 seronegative cohort members. Each donor provided a peripheral blood sample, and peripheral blood mononuclear cells were used for TCR beta sequencing. The Qiagen DNeasy Blood Extraction Kit was used to extract genomic DNA from the blood cell samples.

The TCR comes from a man aged 25-45 years in good health and CMV-seronegative. Specimen: PBMCs. The V and J genes are TRBV10-3 and TRBJ2-1; TRBD2 might be the D gene, on 5 matching bases. The CDR3 sequence is CAISGGSRLDEQFF. The sequenced DNA: TGTGCCATCAGTGGAGGGAGTCGGTTAGATGAGCAGTTCTTC.